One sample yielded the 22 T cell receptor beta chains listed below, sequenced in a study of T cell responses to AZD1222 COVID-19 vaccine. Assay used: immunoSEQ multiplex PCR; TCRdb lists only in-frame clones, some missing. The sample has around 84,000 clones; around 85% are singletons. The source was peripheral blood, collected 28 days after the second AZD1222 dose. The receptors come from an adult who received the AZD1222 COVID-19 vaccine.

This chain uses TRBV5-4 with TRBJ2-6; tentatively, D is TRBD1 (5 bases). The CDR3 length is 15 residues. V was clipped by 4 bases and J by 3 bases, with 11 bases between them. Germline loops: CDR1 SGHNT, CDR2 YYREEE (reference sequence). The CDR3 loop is CASSPGPGGANVLTF. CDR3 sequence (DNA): TGTGCCAGCAGCCCAGGGCCCGGTGGGGCCAACGTCCTGACTTTC.

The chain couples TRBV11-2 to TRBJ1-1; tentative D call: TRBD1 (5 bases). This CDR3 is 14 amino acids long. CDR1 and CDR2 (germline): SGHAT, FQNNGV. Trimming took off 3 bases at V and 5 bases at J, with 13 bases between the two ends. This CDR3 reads CASSLSTGGTEAFF. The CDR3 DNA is TGTGCCAGCAGCTTGTCAACAGGTGGGACTGAAGCTTTCTTT.

DNA of the CDR3: TGCGCCAGCAGTGAGTCTGGGGGGACGAAAGAGACCCAGTACTTC. It encodes CASSESGGTKETQYF. The chain joins TRBV10-1 to TRBJ2-5, with D maybe TRBD2 (6 bases). The length of the CDR3 is 15 residues. Germline CDR1 WNHNN, CDR2 SYGVQD (reference sequence). Between the trimmed V and J ends, which lost 0 bases and 3 bases, there was a span of 11 bases.

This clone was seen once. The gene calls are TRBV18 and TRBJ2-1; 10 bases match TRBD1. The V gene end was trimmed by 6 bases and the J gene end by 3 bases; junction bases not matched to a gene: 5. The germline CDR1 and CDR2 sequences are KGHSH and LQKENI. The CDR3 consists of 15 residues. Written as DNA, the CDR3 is TGTGCCAGCTCGTCCGGGACAGGGGTCTACAATGAGCAGTTCTTC. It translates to CASSSGTGVYNEQFF.

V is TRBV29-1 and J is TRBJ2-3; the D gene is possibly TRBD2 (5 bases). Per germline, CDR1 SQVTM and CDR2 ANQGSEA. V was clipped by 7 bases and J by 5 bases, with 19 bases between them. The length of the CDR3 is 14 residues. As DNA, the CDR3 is TGCAGCGCCAAGTTCCGGGTCGAGGGAGATACGCAGTATTTT. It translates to CSAKFRVEGDTQYF.

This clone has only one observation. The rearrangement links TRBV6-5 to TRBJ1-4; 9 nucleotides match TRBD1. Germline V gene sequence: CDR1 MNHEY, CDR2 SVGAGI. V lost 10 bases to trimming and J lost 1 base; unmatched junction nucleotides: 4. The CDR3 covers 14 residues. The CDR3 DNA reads TGTGCCACTACGGACAGGGGAACTAATGAAAAACTGTTTTTT. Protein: CATTDRGTNEKLFF.

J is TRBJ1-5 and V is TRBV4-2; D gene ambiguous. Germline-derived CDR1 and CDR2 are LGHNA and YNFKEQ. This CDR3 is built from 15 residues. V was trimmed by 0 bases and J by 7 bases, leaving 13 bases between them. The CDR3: CASSQDYRLGQPQHF. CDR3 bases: TGTGCCAGCAGCCAAGATTACAGATTGGGACAGCCCCAGCATTTT.

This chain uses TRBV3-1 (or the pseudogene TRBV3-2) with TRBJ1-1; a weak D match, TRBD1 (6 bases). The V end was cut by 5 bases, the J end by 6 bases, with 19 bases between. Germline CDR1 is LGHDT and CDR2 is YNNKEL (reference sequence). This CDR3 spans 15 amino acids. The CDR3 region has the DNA TGTGCCAGCAGCGCCCAGACAGGTCTCGGCTCTGAAGCTTTCTTT. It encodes CASSAQTGLGSEAFF.

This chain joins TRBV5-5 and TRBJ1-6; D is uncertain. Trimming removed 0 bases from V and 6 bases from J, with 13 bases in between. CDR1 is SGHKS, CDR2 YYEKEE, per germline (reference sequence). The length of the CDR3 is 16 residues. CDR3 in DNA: TGTGCCAGCAGCTTGGGGTTAAGGCAGATTAATTCACCCCTCCACTTT. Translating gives CASSLGLRQINSPLHF.

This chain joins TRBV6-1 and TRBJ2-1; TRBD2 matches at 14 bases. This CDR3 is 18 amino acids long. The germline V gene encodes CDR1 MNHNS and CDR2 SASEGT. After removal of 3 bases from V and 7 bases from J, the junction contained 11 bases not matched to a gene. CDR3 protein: CASSERLAGGPVGNEQFF. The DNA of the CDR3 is TGTGCCAGCAGTGAGCGACTAGCGGGGGGGCCAGTCGGTAATGAGCAGTTCTTC.

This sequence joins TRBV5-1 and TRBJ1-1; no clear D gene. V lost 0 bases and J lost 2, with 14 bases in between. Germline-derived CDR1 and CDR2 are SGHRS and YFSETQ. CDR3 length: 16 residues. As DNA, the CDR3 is TGCGCCAGCAGCTTGGAGTCCCCTACGACCAACACTGAAGCTTTCTTT. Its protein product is CASSLESPTTNTEAFF.

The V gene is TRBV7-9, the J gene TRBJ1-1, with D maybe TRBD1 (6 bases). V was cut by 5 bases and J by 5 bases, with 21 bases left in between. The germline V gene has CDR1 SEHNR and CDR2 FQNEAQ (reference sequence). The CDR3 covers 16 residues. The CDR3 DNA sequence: TGTGCCAGCAGCAAAGGGGCAGGGGATATGGGGACTGAAGCTTTCTTT. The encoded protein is CASSKGAGDMGTEAFF.

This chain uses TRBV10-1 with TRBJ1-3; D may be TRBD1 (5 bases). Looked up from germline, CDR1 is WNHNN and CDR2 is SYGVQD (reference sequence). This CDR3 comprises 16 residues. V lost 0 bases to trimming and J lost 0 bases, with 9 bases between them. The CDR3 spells CASSESTGYSGNTIYF. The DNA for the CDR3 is TGCGCCAGCAGTGAGTCAACAGGATACTCTGGAAACACCATATATTTT.

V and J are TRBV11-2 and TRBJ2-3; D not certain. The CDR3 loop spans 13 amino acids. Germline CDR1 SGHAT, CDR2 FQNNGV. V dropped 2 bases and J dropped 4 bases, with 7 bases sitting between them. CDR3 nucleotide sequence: TGTGCCAGCAGCTTATGGAATGCAGATACGCAGTATTTT. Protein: CASSLWNADTQYF. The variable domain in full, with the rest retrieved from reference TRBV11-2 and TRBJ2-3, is EAGVAQSPRYKIIEKRQSVAFWCNPISGHATLYWYQQILGQGPKLLIQFQNNGVVDDSQLPKDRFSAERLKGVDSTLKIQPAKLEDSAVYLCASSLWNADTQYFGPGTRLTVL.

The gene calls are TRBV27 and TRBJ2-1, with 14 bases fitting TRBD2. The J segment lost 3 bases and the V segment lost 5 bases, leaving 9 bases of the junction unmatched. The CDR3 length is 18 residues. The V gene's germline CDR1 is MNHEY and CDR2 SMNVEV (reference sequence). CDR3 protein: CASSRKGLAGEGYNEQFF. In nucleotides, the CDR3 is TGTGCCAGCAGTAGAAAGGGACTAGCGGGGGAGGGCTACAATGAGCAGTTCTTC.

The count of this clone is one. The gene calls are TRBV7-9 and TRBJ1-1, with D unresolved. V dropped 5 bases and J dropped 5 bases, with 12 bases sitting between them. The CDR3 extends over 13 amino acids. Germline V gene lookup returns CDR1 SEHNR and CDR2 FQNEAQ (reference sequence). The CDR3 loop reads CASSATVYTEAFF. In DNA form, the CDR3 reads TGTGCCAGCAGCGCGACCGTTTATACTGAAGCTTTCTTT.

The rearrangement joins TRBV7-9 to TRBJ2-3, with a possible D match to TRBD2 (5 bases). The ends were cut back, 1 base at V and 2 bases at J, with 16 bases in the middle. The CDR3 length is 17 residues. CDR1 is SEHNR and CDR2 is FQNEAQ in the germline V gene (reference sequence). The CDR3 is CASSLVSLGGYTDTQYF. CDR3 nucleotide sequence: TGTGCCAGCAGCTTAGTTTCCTTGGGCGGGTACACAGATACGCAGTATTTT.

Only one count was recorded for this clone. The CDR3 is CASSSRWVSGNTIYF. DNA for the CDR3: TGTGCCAGCAGCTCCCGATGGGTCTCTGGAAACACCATATATTTT. V and J are TRBV7-2 and TRBJ1-3; no clear D. The V gene lost 4 bases and the J gene lost 0 bases, with 10 bases spanning the gap. The V gene's germline CDR1 is SGHTA and CDR2 FQGNSA. This CDR3 is 15 amino acids long.

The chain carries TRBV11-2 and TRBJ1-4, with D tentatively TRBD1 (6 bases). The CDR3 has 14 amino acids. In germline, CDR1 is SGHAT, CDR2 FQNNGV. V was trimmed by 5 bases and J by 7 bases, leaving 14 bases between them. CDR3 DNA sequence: TGTGCCAGCAGCGCATCCGGGACAAGTGAAAAACTGTTTTTT. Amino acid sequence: CASSASGTSEKLFF.

The CDR3 region is CASSQDLSSPLHF. Written as DNA, the CDR3 is TGCGCCAGCAGCCAGGACCTGAGCTCACCCCTCCACTTT. The chain is built from TRBV4-1 and TRBJ1-6, with D uncertain. Germline CDR1 MGHRA, CDR2 YSYEKL. Trimming removed 3 bases from V and 10 bases from J, with 10 bases in between. This CDR3 has 13 residues.

The CDR3 reads CASSHFGGQEETQYF. The CDR3 DNA sequence: TGTGCCAGCAGCCATTTTGGGGGCCAGGAGGAGACCCAGTACTTC. The V gene is TRBV3-1 (or the pseudogene TRBV3-2), the J gene TRBJ2-5; possibly TRBD1 for D (6 bases). V was shortened by 3 bases and J by 5 bases, with 16 bases between the two germline ends. The germline V gene encodes CDR1 LGHDT and CDR2 YNNKEL (reference sequence). This CDR3 contains 15 residues.

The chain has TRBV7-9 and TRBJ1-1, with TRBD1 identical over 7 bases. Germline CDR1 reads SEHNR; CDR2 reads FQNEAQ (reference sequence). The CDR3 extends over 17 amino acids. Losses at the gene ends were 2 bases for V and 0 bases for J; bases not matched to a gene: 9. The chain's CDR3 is CASSLPRDSPLNTEAFF. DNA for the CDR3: TGTGCCAGCAGCTTACCCCGGGACAGCCCATTGAACACTGAAGCTTTCTTT.